The 13 T cell receptor beta chains reported below all come from one sample, sequenced in a study of beta chain features in type 1 diabetes. What was sequenced were expressed TCRB transcripts, since all of the isolated RNA had been reverse transcribed. Data came from immunoSEQ multiplex PCR; TCRdb stores just in-frame clones and leaves some out. The repertoire holds some 200,000 clones, with approximately 10% as singletons. Material: central memory CD4+ T cells from blood. The receptors derive from a man in his late teens or twenties in good health.

This sequence joins TRBV29-1 and TRBJ2-7; D is unresolved. There are 12 residues in the CDR3. The germline gives CDR1 SQVTM, CDR2 ANQGSEA. V was clipped by 6 bases and J by 7 bases, with 16 bases between them. DNA for the CDR3: TGCAGCGTGTCCCTATGGGCAGCTGAGCAGTACTTC. This translates into CSVSLWAAEQYF.

J is TRBJ2-6 and V is TRBV7-7; D remains unclear. Germline CDR1 reads SSHAT; CDR2 reads FNYEAQ (reference sequence). There are 13 residues in the CDR3. Trimming removed 4 bases at V and 4 bases at J, with 5 bases between. CDR3 sequence reads: CASSSSGANVLTF. For the CDR3, the DNA is TGTGCCAGCAGCTCCTCAGGGGCCAACGTCCTGACTTTC.

The rearrangement joins TRBV29-1 to TRBJ2-1; D is uncertain. The CDR3 runs 15 residues. V was shortened by 0 bases and J by 8 bases, with 17 bases between the two germline ends. CDR1 is SQVTM, CDR2 ANQGSEA, per germline. The DNA for the CDR3 is TGCAGCGTTGAAGATCCTAGGGAAACCGAGGATGAGCAGTTCTTC. Protein: CSVEDPRETEDEQFF.

This clone was recorded many times. V usage is TRBV30 and J usage is TRBJ1-2; no clear D gene. This CDR3 comprises 13 residues. Trimming cost V 2 bases and J 1 base, with 8 bases left between them. Looked up from germline, CDR1 is GTSNPN and CDR2 is SVGIG (reference sequence). CDR3: CAWSSRINYGYTF. Here the CDR3 DNA reads TGTGCCTGGAGTTCACGGATTAACTATGGCTACACCTTC.

The J gene is TRBJ1-2, the V gene TRBV4-3, with D tentatively TRBD1 (6 bases). V gave up 0 bases and J gave up 8 bases, with 22 bases separating them. CDR1 is LGHNA, CDR2 YSLEER, per germline. The CDR3 spans 17 residues. CDR3 nucleotide sequence: TGCGCCAGCAGCCAAGAATGGGAAAACAGGGCTCCGTTCGGCTACACCTTC. This gives the protein CASSQEWENRAPFGYTF.

This rearrangement joins TRBV5-1 to TRBJ2-1, with TRBD2 matching 12 bases. This CDR3 region has 15 residues. Germline V gives CDR1 SGHRS, CDR2 YFSETQ. J lost 8 bases, V lost 4 bases, and 7 bases had no gene match. CDR3 sequence: CASSLGLAGPDEQFF. In DNA form, the CDR3 reads TGCGCCAGCAGCCTCGGACTAGCGGGACCGGATGAGCAGTTCTTC.

The V gene is TRBV6-1, the J gene TRBJ2-7, with 9 bases identical to TRBD2. CDR3 size: 15 residues. Germline loops: CDR1 MNHNS, CDR2 SASEGT. The trim removed 6 bases at V and 9 bases at J, leaving 15 bases unmatched. The CDR3 DNA follows: TGTGCCAGCAGCCGGGCGGAACTAGCGGGCGCTTTGCAGTACTTC. Translation: CASSRAELAGALQYF.

V and J are TRBV15 and TRBJ2-1; D possibly corresponds to TRBD2 (5 bases). Germline CDR1 LNHNV, CDR2 YYDKDF (reference sequence). The length of the CDR3 is 14 residues. With 6 bases removed from V and 6 bases from J, the gap between germline ends came to 15 bases. CDR3 residues: CATRVGLDSNEQFF. The CDR3 bases are TGTGCCACCAGGGTAGGACTGGACTCCAATGAGCAGTTCTTC.

The chain has TRBV7-9 and TRBJ2-3; 12 nucleotides agree with TRBD2. The V and J ends lost 4 bases and 2 bases, in that order; junction bases with no gene match: 4. CDR1 and CDR2 from the germline V gene are SEHNR and FQNEAQ (reference sequence). There are 16 residues in the CDR3. The CDR3 sequence: CASSSLAGGLTDTQYF. In DNA form, the CDR3 reads TGTGCCAGCAGCTCACTAGCGGGAGGACTCACAGATACGCAGTATTTT.

A word on this clone: Other DNA sequences in this specimen translate into the identical CDR3. The rearrangement uses TRBV5-6 and TRBJ1-1; D is uncertain. The germline CDR1 and CDR2 sequences are SGHDT and YYEEEE. The CDR3 has 13 amino acids. V dropped 0 bases and J dropped 1 base, with 4 bases sitting between them. The CDR3 here is CASSLAGNTEAFF. CDR3 sequence (DNA): TGTGCCAGCAGCTTGGCAGGGAACACTGAAGCTTTCTTT.

The chain links TRBV14 to TRBJ2-4, with D possibly called TRBD1 or TRBD2 (5 bases each). The V and J ends lost 4 bases and 4 bases respectively, with 11 bases between them. Per germline, CDR1 SGHDN and CDR2 FVKESK. This CDR3 has 14 amino acids. In DNA form, the CDR3 reads TGTGCCAGCAGCCGCCGGGACGGTAAAAACATTCAGTACTTC. Its protein product is CASSRRDGKNIQYF.

CDR3 bases: TGTGCCAGCAGCGCACCAGGCACTCAAGAGACCCAGTACTTC. It encodes CASSAPGTQETQYF. The genes are TRBV9 and TRBJ2-5; no clear D gene. This CDR3 spans 14 amino acids. Trimming left V 3 bases short and J 2 bases short, with 11 bases between. Germline V CDR1 and CDR2: SGDLS, YYNGEE.

The gene calls are TRBV7-2 and TRBJ2-3; TRBD2 agrees at 9 bases. The CDR3 extends over 18 amino acids. Trimming at V came to 1 base and at J to 0 bases, leaving 8 bases not matched to a gene. The V gene's germline CDR1 is SGHTA and CDR2 FQGNSA. CDR3 amino acids: CASSLEAGGSSSTDTQYF. CDR3 in DNA: TGTGCCAGCAGCTTAGAGGCGGGAGGGTCATCTAGCACAGATACGCAGTATTTT. The entire variable domain, with the rest obtained from reference TRBV7-2 and TRBJ2-3, is as follows: GAGVSQSPSNKVTEKGKDVELRCDPISGHTALYWYRQSLGQGLEFLIYFQGNSAPDKSGLPSDRFSAERTGGSVSTLTIQRTQQEDSAVYLCASSLEAGGSSSTDTQYFGPGTRLTVL.